What follows are 5 T cell receptor beta chains derived from one specimen sequenced in a study of blood T cell repertoires in COVID-19. Clones were read by immunoSEQ multiplex PCR, and TCRdb kept only the in-frame ones, dropping some. The data hold approximately 300,000 clones, with 90% observed a single time. Sequencing was carried out using PBMCs or T cells enriched from blood (not recorded which). The receptors here all came from a woman in her 30s who had been exposed to COVID-19.

The J gene is TRBJ1-1, the V gene TRBV10-3, with 7 bases lining up with TRBD1. Germline CDR1 and CDR2: ENHRY and SYGVKD. Unmatched junction bases numbered 5, after V lost 3 bases and J lost 1 base. The CDR3 contains 15 residues. CDR3 loop: CAISDWGTANTEAFF. Written as DNA, the CDR3 is TGTGCCATCAGTGACTGGGGGACAGCGAACACTGAAGCTTTCTTT.

The rearrangement uses TRBV6-5 and TRBJ1-2, with TRBD1 matching over 11 bases. V shed 6 bases and J 2 bases; nucleotides not matched to a gene: 2. The germline CDR1 and CDR2 sequences are MNHEY and SVGAGI. This CDR3 spans 14 amino acids. CDR3 sequence: CASRRTGGNYGYTF. In DNA form, the CDR3 reads TGTGCCAGCAGAAGGACAGGGGGCAACTATGGCTACACCTTC.

This clone was counted between two and nine times. The chain links TRBV9 to TRBJ1-1; possibly TRBD1 for D (6 bases). The V end was cut by 0 bases, the J end by 6 bases, with 15 bases between. Per the germline V gene, CDR1 is SGDLS and CDR2 is YYNGEE. The CDR3 is made up of 15 amino acids. CDR3 coding DNA: TGTGCCAGCAGCGTAGATCCAGGGACAAGTTCTGAAGCTTTCTTT. Amino acids: CASSVDPGTSSEAFF.

The chain uses TRBV6-5 and TRBJ2-7; 10 bases map to TRBD1. This CDR3 comprises 16 residues. From germline, CDR1 is MNHEY and CDR2 SVGAGI. The ends lost 0 bases at V and 1 base at J; junction bases unmatched: 3. CDR3 coding DNA: TGTGCCAGCAGTTACTCGGTGGGACAGGGGTCCTACGAGCAGTACTTC. Translating gives CASSYSVGQGSYEQYF.

The chain has TRBV12-3 or TRBV12-4 and TRBJ1-2; weak D call: TRBD1 (6 bases). V was cut by 3 bases and J by 5 bases, with 7 bases left in between. The CDR3 is 12 amino acids. CDR3 bases: TGTGCCAGCAGTTTCGGGACATATGGCTACACCTTC. Translating it yields CASSFGTYGYTF.